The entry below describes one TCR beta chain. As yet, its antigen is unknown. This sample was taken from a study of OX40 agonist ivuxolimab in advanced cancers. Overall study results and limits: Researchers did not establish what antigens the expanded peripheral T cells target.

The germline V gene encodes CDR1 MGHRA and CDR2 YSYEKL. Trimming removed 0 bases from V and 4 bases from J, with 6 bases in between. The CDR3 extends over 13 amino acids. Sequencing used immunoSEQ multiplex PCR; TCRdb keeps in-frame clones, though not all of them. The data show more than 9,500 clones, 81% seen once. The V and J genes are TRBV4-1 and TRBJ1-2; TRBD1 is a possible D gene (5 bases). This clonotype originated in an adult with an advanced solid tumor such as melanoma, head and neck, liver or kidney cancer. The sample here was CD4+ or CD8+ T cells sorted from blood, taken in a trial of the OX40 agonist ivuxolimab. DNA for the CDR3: TGCGCCAGCAGCCAAGACAGGGCCTATGGCTACACCTTC. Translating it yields CASSQDRAYGYTF.